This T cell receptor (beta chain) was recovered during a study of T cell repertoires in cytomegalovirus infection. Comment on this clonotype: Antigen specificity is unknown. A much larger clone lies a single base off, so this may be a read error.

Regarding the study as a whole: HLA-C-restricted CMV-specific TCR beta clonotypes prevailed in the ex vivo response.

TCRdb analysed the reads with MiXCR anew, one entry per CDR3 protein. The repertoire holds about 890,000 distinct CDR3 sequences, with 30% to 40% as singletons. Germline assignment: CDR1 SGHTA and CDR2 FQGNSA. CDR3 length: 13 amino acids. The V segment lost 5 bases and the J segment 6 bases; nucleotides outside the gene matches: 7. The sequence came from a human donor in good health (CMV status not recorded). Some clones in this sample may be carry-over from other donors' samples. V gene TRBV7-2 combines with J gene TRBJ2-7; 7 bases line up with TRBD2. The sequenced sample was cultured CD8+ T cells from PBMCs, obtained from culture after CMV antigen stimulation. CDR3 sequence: CASSLGGFFEQYF. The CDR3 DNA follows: TGTGCCAGCAGCCTGGGGGGGTTCTTCGAGCAGTACTTC. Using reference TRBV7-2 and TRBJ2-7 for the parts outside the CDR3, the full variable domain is GAGVSQSPSNKVTEKGKDVELRCDPISGHTALYWYRQSLGQGLEFLIYFQGNSAPDKSGLPSDRFSAERTGGSVSTLTIQRTQQEDSAVYLCASSLGGFFEQYFGPGTRLTVT.